Listed here are 27 T cell receptor beta chains from one sample, sequenced in a study of regulatory T cells after allogeneic stem cell transplantation. Amplification of the TCR beta CDR3 region followed SMARTer RACE reverse transcription of RNA. From the 5' RACE reads, TCRdb called clonotypes with MiXCR, one entry per CDR3 protein. Here the sample spans a few hundred distinct CDR3 sequences, about 18% being singletons. Sequenced here: sorted CD4+ T cells from blood (whether regulatory or conventional is not recorded), sampled 30 days after allogeneic stem cell transplant. All receptors derive from a human patient who had an allogeneic stem cell transplant, so the T cells may come from the graft donor.

By share, this clonotype ranks as medium-sized. The V call is TRBV29-1, the J call TRBJ2-3; 14 bases agree with TRBD2. The J segment lost 6 bases and the V segment lost 4 bases, leaving 3 bases of the junction unmatched. The CDR3 length is 14 residues. Per the germline V gene, CDR1 is SQVTM and CDR2 is ANQGSEA. The CDR3 DNA reads TGCAGCGTTGGCCGGACTAGCGGGGGGGATACGCAGTATTTT. It yields the protein CSVGRTSGGDTQYF.

By frequency in the sample, this clonotype is large. V usage is TRBV20-1 and J usage is TRBJ2-5; 7 positions match TRBD2. V was pared by 1 base and J by 9 bases, with 11 bases of the junction left unmatched. The CDR3 loop spans 14 amino acids. Looked up from germline, CDR1 is DFQATT and CDR2 is SNEGSKA (reference sequence). The CDR3 sequence: CSARGVPGRAAQYF. The CDR3 coding sequence is TGCAGTGCTAGAGGTGTTCCAGGGAGGGCGGCCCAGTACTTC.

By sample fraction, this clonotype is large (0.1 to 1%). The rearrangement joins TRBV18 to TRBJ2-1, with 9 bases fitting TRBD1. Germline trimming cut 3 bases from V and 5 bases from J; bases unmatched to any gene: 11. The germline CDR1 and CDR2 sequences are KGHSH and LQKENI. The CDR3 covers 17 residues. The CDR3 here is CASSPGLSGTGNNEQFF. In DNA form, the CDR3 reads TGTGCCAGCTCACCGGGATTATCCGGGACAGGGAACAATGAGCAGTTCTTC. Drawing the rest from reference TRBV18 and TRBJ2-1, the complete variable domain is NAGVMQNPRHLVRRRGQEARLRCSPMKGHSHVYWYRQLPEEGLKFMVYLQKENIIDESGMPKERFSAEFPKEGPSILRIQQVVRGDSAAYFCASSPGLSGTGNNEQFFGPGTRLTVL.

Turning to this clonotype: At one end the junction does not follow the germline gene, possibly because of a read error. V gene TRBV20-1 combines with J gene TRBJ2-7, with a tentative D call TRBD1 (6 bases). This CDR3 region has 13 residues. Germline assignment: CDR1 DFQATT and CDR2 SNEGSKA (reference sequence). In nucleotides, the CDR3 is TGCAGTGCGAGTTTCGGACAGAACTACGAGCGGTACTTC. This gives the protein CSASFGQNYERYF.

About this clonotype itself: This may stem from a read error, because a much larger clone lies one nucleotide away. The chain has TRBV9 and TRBJ2-3; 8 bases align to TRBD2. This CDR3 contains 14 residues. Germline V gene lookup returns CDR1 SGDLS and CDR2 YYNGEE. The CDR3: CASSAGGAIDTQCF. The DNA for the CDR3 is TGTGCCAGCAGCGCGGGGGGGGCTATAGATACGCAGTGTTTT. Using reference TRBV9 and TRBJ2-3 for the parts outside the CDR3, the full variable domain is DSGVTQTPKHLITATGQRVTLRCSPRSGDLSVYWYQQSLDQGLQFLIQYYNGEERAKGNILERFSAQQFPDLHSELNLSSLELGDSALYFCASSAGGAIDTQCFGPGTRLTVL.

As for this clonotype: A junction boundary mismatches the germline segment, possibly from a read error. This chain links TRBV24-1 with TRBJ2-1; the D gene is possibly TRBD1 (7 bases). The CDR3 is made up of 16 amino acids. Germline CDR1 is KGHDR and CDR2 is SFDVKD. CDR3 sequence reads: CATSDPGGPTYNELFF. Written as DNA, the CDR3 is TGCGCCACCAGTGACCCAGGGGGGCCTACCTACAATGAGCTGTTCTTC.

With respect to this clonotype: A far larger clone is one nucleotide away, so this likely arose from a read error. The chain carries TRBV7-6 and TRBJ2-2; tentative D call: TRBD1 (5 bases). Trimming removed 4 bases from V and 1 base from J, with 7 bases in between. CDR1 SGHVS and CDR2 FNYEAQ come from the germline V gene. This CDR3 region has 14 residues. The CDR3 nucleotides are TGTGCCAGCAGCTCAACAGGGAACACCGGGGAGCTGTTTTTT. It translates to CASSSTGNTGELFF.

Regarding this clonotype: A much larger clonotype is one base distant, so this may be a read error. The rearrangement joins TRBV5-6 to TRBJ1-2, with 7 nucleotides matching TRBD1. CDR3 length equals 13 residues. Germline V CDR1 and CDR2: SGHDT, YYEEEE. As DNA, the CDR3 is TGTGCCAGCAGCCCCGGACAGGCCTATGGCTACGCCTTC. It encodes CASSPGQAYGYAF.

By share, this clonotype counts as medium-sized (0.01 to 0.1%). The V and J genes are TRBV6-1 and TRBJ2-4; D is unclear. CDR1 is MNHNS and CDR2 is SASEGT in the germline V gene. Deletions cut 1 base from V and 9 bases from J, with 4 bases between. This CDR3 contains 11 residues. The chain's CDR3 is CASSEGGIQYF. The CDR3 DNA reads as TGTGCCAGCAGTGAAGGGGGCATTCAGTACTTC.

For this clonotype: The missing conserved phenylalanine or tryptophan at the end of this CDR3 makes a read error likely. No DNA is shown, since the ends of the CDR3 on it are uncertain; the CDR3 is the one TCRdb lists. The chain employs TRBV28 and TRBJ1-1; the listed D gene, TRBD1, was not tested against the DNA. The CDR3 numbers 15 amino acids, ends counted. Germline V gives CDR1 MDHEN, CDR2 SYDVKM. CDR3 sequence: CAILDGTGKFREALS.

Turning to this clonotype: With a far larger clone one base away, a read error is the likely cause. Likely a read error: the CDR3 ends without its conserved phenylalanine or tryptophan. This sequence joins TRBV20-1 and TRBJ2-1; 7 bases are shared with TRBD2. The DNA end favors TRBJ2-5, so the J call may be wrong. Germline V gives CDR1 DFQATT, CDR2 SNEGSKA (reference sequence). The CDR3 length is 14 residues. The CDR3 DNA is TGCAGTGCTAGAGGTGTTCCAGGGAGGGCGGCCCAGTACTCC. Protein: CSARGVPGRAAQYS.

On this clonotype itself: A much larger clonotype is one base distant, so this may be a read error. The chain carries TRBV20-1 and TRBJ2-5; D perhaps matches TRBD1 (6 bases). The CDR3 is made up of 12 amino acids. The germline CDR1 and CDR2 sequences are DFQATT and SNEGSKA (reference sequence). CDR3 in DNA: TGCGGACTTTTGAAGGGGGTAGGGACCCAGTACTTC. Its protein is CGLLKGVGTQYF.

This clonotype has only a few counts. A single base separates this from a much larger clone, so it may be a read error. The rearrangement uses TRBV7-2 and TRBJ2-4; 7 nucleotides align to TRBD2. This CDR3 has 17 amino acids. Germline assignment: CDR1 SGHTA and CDR2 FQGNSA. CDR3 sequence reads: CASSPAWGGRHKNVQYF. CDR3 nucleotides: TGTGCCAGCAGCCCCGCGTGGGGGGGGAGACACAAAAACGTTCAGTACTTC.

Only a few counts were recorded for this clonotype. This chain joins TRBV11-2 and TRBJ2-7; D is undetermined. Per germline, CDR1 SGHAT and CDR2 FQNNGV. The CDR3 extends over 13 amino acids. Trimming took off 2 bases at V and 0 bases at J, with 5 bases between the two ends. The CDR3 nucleotides are TGTGCCAGCAGCTTACACAGCTCCTACGAGCAGTACTTC. Encoded protein: CASSLHSSYEQYF. Full variable domain (outside the CDR3, taken from reference TRBV11-2 and TRBJ2-7): EAGVAQSPRYKIIEKRQSVAFWCNPISGHATLYWYQQILGQGPKLLIQFQNNGVVDDSQLPKDRFSAERLKGVDSTLKIQPAKLEDSAVYLCASSLHSSYEQYFGPGTRLTVT.

In its sample, this clonotype ranks as large (0.1 to 1%). The CDR3 DNA reads as TGTGCCAGCAGCCTGGGAACAAACTCCGGCTACACCTTC. Residues: CASSLGTNSGYTF. The chain employs TRBV5-4 and TRBJ1-2; D call uncertain. Trimming removed 4 bases from V and 8 bases from J, with 15 bases in between. CDR3 length: 13 amino acids. Germline CDR1 is SGHNT and CDR2 is YYREEE (reference sequence).

This clonotype is judged large (0.1 to 1%). The chain uses TRBV2 and TRBJ2-1; possibly TRBD1 for D (5 bases). The V end lost 5 bases, the J end lost 0 bases, and 14 bases lay between the germline ends. Germline V lookup: CDR1 SNHLY, CDR2 FYNNEI. The CDR3 spans 16 residues. CDR3 amino acids: CASSYSTRGSYNEQFF. CDR3 bases: TGTGCCAGCAGTTATTCTACAAGGGGCTCCTACAATGAGCAGTTCTTC.

This clonotype counts as medium-sized. The chain employs TRBV20-1 and TRBJ2-7; TRBD2 agrees at 8 bases. The length of the CDR3 is 14 residues. J lost 4 bases, V lost 2 bases, and 7 bases had no gene match. The V gene's germline CDR1 is DFQATT and CDR2 SNEGSKA (reference sequence). The CDR3 reads CSARRVTSGYEQYF. The CDR3 coding sequence is TGCAGTGCTAGACGAGTAACTAGCGGATACGAGCAGTACTTC.

This clonotype was detected a few times. This may stem from a read error, because a much larger clone lies one nucleotide away. The chain couples TRBV5-1 to TRBJ2-6, with D perhaps TRBD1 or TRBD2 (5 bases each). CDR1 and CDR2 from the germline V gene are SGHRS and YFSETQ. The CDR3 runs to 18 residues. The CDR3 sequence is CASSFRGSMTSGANVPTF. The CDR3 DNA follows: TGCGCCAGCAGCTTCAGAGGGTCCATGACCTCTGGGGCCAACGTCCCGACTTTC. The complete variable domain, with remaining parts taken from reference TRBV5-1 and TRBJ2-6, reads KAGVTQTPRYLIKTRGQQVTLSCSPISGHRSVSWYQQTPGQGLQFLFEYFSETQRNKGNFPGRFSGRQFSNSRSEMNVSTLELGDSALYLCASSFRGSMTSGANVPTFGAGSRLTVL.

This clonotype is hyperexpanded in the sample. The chain employs TRBV29-1 and TRBJ2-3, with 9 bases matching TRBD1. The CDR3 contains 14 residues. Germline V CDR1 and CDR2: SQVTM, ANQGSEA. V shed 7 bases, J shed 0 bases, and the junction held 5 bases outside the gene matches. This CDR3 is CSATGQGSTDTQYF. DNA for the CDR3: TGCAGCGCTACCGGACAGGGGAGCACAGATACGCAGTATTTT.

This clonotype qualifies as large. This chain uses TRBV10-1 with TRBJ2-7; TRBD1 agrees at 9 bases. The J segment lost 0 bases and the V segment lost 5 bases, leaving 5 bases of the junction unmatched. Germline V gene sequence: CDR1 WNHNN, CDR2 SYGVQD (reference sequence). The CDR3 contains 15 residues. The DNA for the CDR3 is TGCGCCAGCAGTCCACTGACAGGGGGCTCCTACGAGCAGTACTTC. This encodes CASSPLTGGSYEQYF.

This clonotype is deemed hyperexpanded (1% or more). J is TRBJ2-1 and V is TRBV20-1; the D call may be TRBD1 or TRBD2 (6 bases each). Germline CDR1 and CDR2: DFQATT and SNEGSKA (reference sequence). The CDR3 is 12 amino acids. CDR3 DNA sequence: TGCAGCAAGGGGGGCGCTTACAATGAGCAGTTCTTC. Amino acids: CSKGGAYNEQFF.

As concerns this clonotype: Relative to the germline gene, one junction end is altered; a read error may explain this. CDR3 in DNA: TGCGGCGTGTGCAGGGACCCCTACGAGCAGTACTTC. This gives the protein CGVCRDPYEQYF. J is TRBJ2-7 and V is TRBV29-1; D may be TRBD1 or TRBD2 (5 bases each). This CDR3 comprises 12 residues. Germline V lookup: CDR1 SQVTM, CDR2 ANQGSEA.

This clonotype is medium-sized by share. The J gene is TRBJ2-7, the V gene TRBV11-2, with D hard to call. Germline V lookup: CDR1 SGHAT, CDR2 FQNNGV. V lost 5 bases and J lost 4, with 12 bases in between. CDR3 length: 13 residues. The CDR3 region has the DNA TGTGCCAGCAGCGTTGGACCCTCATACGAGCAGTACTTC. This sequence encodes CASSVGPSYEQYF.

This clonotype is large (0.1 to 1%) in the sample. This sequence joins TRBV5-5 and TRBJ2-7, with 7 positions matching TRBD1. The CDR3 totals 13 residues. The ends lost 4 bases at V and 1 base at J; junction bases unmatched: 2. CDR1 and CDR2 from the germline V gene are SGHKS and YYEKEE (reference sequence). CDR3 nucleotides: TGTGCCAGCAGCCTGACAGGGTCCTACGAGCAGTACTTC. It codes for CASSLTGSYEQYF.

In its sample, this clonotype is medium-sized. The rearrangement uses TRBV19 and TRBJ2-7; 7 bases line up with TRBD2. J lost 4 bases, V lost 4 bases, and 16 bases had no gene match. The CDR3 sequence is 17 residues long. Germline assignment: CDR1 LNHDA and CDR2 SQIVND (reference sequence). CDR3 nucleotide sequence: TGTGCCAGTAGTAGTAGGGGCCTAAGGGAGGGCGCGTACGAGCAGTACTTC. It encodes CASSSRGLREGAYEQYF.

The V and J genes are TRBV7-8 and TRBJ1-5, with 7 bases identical to TRBD1. The V gene end was trimmed by 1 base and the J gene end by 0 bases; junction bases not matched to a gene: 6. CDR1 is SGHVS and CDR2 is FQNEAQ in the germline V gene. This CDR3 has 17 residues. CDR3 coding DNA: TGTGCCAGCAGCTTAGGAAGGGGGCAGGGTAGCAATCAGCCCCAGCATTTT. This codes for CASSLGRGQGSNQPQHF.

Sample share makes this clonotype large. J is TRBJ2-3 and V is TRBV2, with TRBD2 matching over 7 bases. Per germline, CDR1 SNHLY and CDR2 FYNNEI. Trimming took 8 bases from V and 2 from J; bases not matched to a gene: 10. CDR3 size: 15 residues. The CDR3 region is CASAGLAGVTDTQYF. The CDR3 DNA follows: TGTGCCAGCGCTGGCTTAGCGGGTGTCACAGATACGCAGTATTTT.